This T cell receptor (beta chain) is from a study of CD8+ T cells in alopecia areata. General observations from the study: Sequencing of scalp samples also includes resident alphabeta T cells from normal skin. Affected lesional scalp, above all in alopecia totalis/universalis, was more clonal than normal scalp.

cDNA reverse transcribed from extracted RNA served as the sequencing template. Profiled with immunoSEQ multiplex PCR; TCRdb holds only in-frame clones, not every one. In the table there are 85,000 to 110,000 clones, around 60% of which are singletons. V was pared by 2 bases and J by 4 bases, with 6 bases between. The length of the CDR3 is 13 residues. The V gene's germline CDR1 is SGHVS and CDR2 FNYEAQ. About this clone: Antigen: not known.

PBMC-derived CD4+ and CD8+ T cells were sorted. Sequencing input: CD4+ T cells sorted from blood. The sequence came from a human donor in good health. The chain links TRBV7-6 to TRBJ1-5; no firm D call. The CDR3 bases are TGTGCCAGCAGCTTAACGGTTAATCAGCCCCAGCATTTT. Translated, it gives CASSLTVNQPQHF.